The clone carrying this T cell receptor (beta chain) was seen a single time. What it binds is not known. The sample originates from a study of T cell responses to AZD1222 COVID-19 vaccine. Study observations and caveats: At baseline, just five to seven AZD1222 recipients tested seropositive. Within unmutated variant regions lay the reported targets of nearly half of spike-specific TCRs. CD4 TCRs associated with vaccination spanned spike, dominating at 160-218 and 743-854.

Per the germline V gene, CDR1 is SGDLS and CDR2 is YYNGEE. V dropped 3 bases and J dropped 5 bases, with 14 bases sitting between them. There are 14 residues in the CDR3. Produced via immunoSEQ multiplex PCR; TCRdb's table is partial and in-frame only. The data hold 98,000 or so clones, with 85% to 90% observed a single time. The specimen was peripheral blood, collected 28 days after the second AZD1222 dose. The chain recombines TRBV9 with TRBJ1-1; D is undetermined. This clonotype was sampled from an adult who received the AZD1222 COVID-19 vaccine. CDR3 sequence: CASSGSRGLTEAFF. DNA for the CDR3: TGTGCCAGCAGCGGAAGCCGGGGATTGACTGAAGCTTTCTTT.